These 18 T cell receptor beta chains originate from one sample sequenced in a study of OX40 agonist ivuxolimab in advanced cancers. Profiled with immunoSEQ multiplex PCR; TCRdb holds only in-frame clones, not every one. The profile shows around 65,000 clones, nearly 90% of them singletons. The specimen was CD4+ or CD8+ T cells sorted from blood, collected in a trial of the OX40 agonist ivuxolimab. All receptors come from an adult with an advanced solid tumor such as melanoma, head and neck, liver or kidney cancer.

This clone was recorded only once. The CDR3, as DNA: TGTGCCAGCAGCTTAGTGTCGGGGAGGCATAAGAACACTGAAGCTTTCTTT. Protein product: CASSLVSGRHKNTEAFF. The V call is TRBV7-9, the J call TRBJ1-1; D ambiguous. V lost 1 base and J lost 1, with 16 bases in between. CDR3 length: 17 amino acids. Germline values: CDR1 SEHNR, CDR2 FQNEAQ (reference sequence).

This chain uses TRBV9 with TRBJ2-3; 15 bases are a match to TRBD2. The ends lost 2 bases at V and 0 bases at J; junction bases unmatched: 4. Germline V CDR1 and CDR2: SGDLS, YYNGEE. The CDR3 extends over 18 amino acids. For the CDR3, the DNA is TGTGCCAGCAGCGTCGGGACTAGCGGGGGGTTAAGCACAGATACGCAGTATTTT. Amino acid sequence: CASSVGTSGGLSTDTQYF.

CDR3 residues: CASKPRGPSTDTQYF. The CDR3 nucleotides are TGTGCCAGCAAGCCGCGGGGCCCTAGCACAGATACGCAGTATTTT. The rearrangement links TRBV6-6 to TRBJ2-3; perhaps TRBD2 as D (6 bases). This CDR3 has 15 amino acids. The V end was cut by 7 bases, the J end by 0 bases, with 14 bases between. Germline V gives CDR1 MNHNY, CDR2 SVGAGI (reference sequence).

V gene TRBV4-1 combines with J gene TRBJ1-3; D gene ambiguous. Per the germline V gene, CDR1 is MGHRA and CDR2 is YSYEKL. The CDR3 covers 13 residues. V was clipped by 5 bases and J by 4 bases, with 9 bases between them. The CDR3 is CASSMGKGNTIYF. The CDR3 region has the DNA TGCGCCAGCAGCATGGGGAAGGGAAACACCATATATTTT.

The chain is built from TRBV30 and TRBJ2-1; TRBD1 aligns across 8 bases. The germline V gene encodes CDR1 GTSNPN and CDR2 SVGIG (reference sequence). V trimming: 0 bases; J trimming: 15 bases; junction bases outside the gene matches: 10. The CDR3 totals 13 residues. The CDR3 protein is CAWSVPGTGGVFF. The CDR3 nucleotides are TGTGCCTGGAGTGTACCCGGGACAGGAGGGGTGTTCTTC.

This sequence joins TRBV5-6 and TRBJ2-5; possible D gene TRBD1, 6 bases. CDR3 length: 14 amino acids. Trimming shortened V by 8 bases and J by 5 bases, and 19 bases separated the two germline ends. Germline values: CDR1 SGHDT, CDR2 YYEEEE. CDR3 loop: CASNTGSSWETQYF. The CDR3 coding sequence is TGTGCCAGTAACACAGGGAGTAGTTGGGAGACCCAGTACTTC.

The chain has TRBV11-2 and TRBJ1-6, with 10 positions matching TRBD1. Germline CDR1 reads SGHAT; CDR2 reads FQNNGV. The CDR3 is made up of 15 amino acids. The V and J ends lost 6 bases and 10 bases, in that order; junction bases with no gene match: 9. CDR3 region: CASSPRDRGGSPLHF. The CDR3 nucleotides read TGTGCCAGCAGTCCCAGGGACAGGGGAGGGTCACCCCTCCACTTT.

This chain uses TRBV14 with TRBJ2-1; D uncertain. This CDR3 has 11 amino acids. The germline V gene has CDR1 SGHDN and CDR2 FVKESK. Trimming took off 5 bases at V and 10 bases at J, with 9 bases between the two ends. Written as DNA, the CDR3 is TGTGCCAGCAGCTGGCAACAAGAGCAGTTCTTC. Protein product: CASSWQQEQFF.

This clone has more than one count but fewer than ten. The chain combines TRBV5-6 with TRBJ2-7, with 11 bases aligning to TRBD2. The V segment lost 6 bases and the J segment 1 base; nucleotides outside the gene matches: 6. CDR3 length equals 15 residues. Germline CDR1 reads SGHDT; CDR2 reads YYEEEE. CDR3 region: CASILAGGSSYEQYF. The CDR3 region has the DNA TGTGCCAGCATCCTAGCGGGGGGTAGTTCCTACGAGCAGTACTTC.

A single count supports this clone. CDR3 sequence reads: CASSYRGGELFF. The CDR3 nucleotides read TGTGCCAGCAGTTACCGGGGCGGGGAGCTGTTTTTT. The rearrangement links TRBV6-5 to TRBJ2-2; possibly TRBD2 for D (5 bases). Germline V lookup: CDR1 MNHEY, CDR2 SVGAGI. This CDR3 is 12 amino acids long. V lost 2 bases to trimming and J lost 7 bases, with 5 bases between them.

The chain recombines TRBV18 with TRBJ2-1, with 10 positions matching TRBD2. V lost 2 bases to trimming and J lost 4 bases; unmatched junction nucleotides: 2. CDR1 and CDR2 from the germline V gene are KGHSH and LQKENI. The CDR3 extends over 15 amino acids. CDR3 sequence (DNA): TGTGCCAGCTCACCAAAGCGGGGGGGTTACAATGAGCAGTTCTTC. Amino acids: CASSPKRGGYNEQFF.

This clone showed up just a few times. This chain joins TRBV30 and TRBJ2-2; 7 nucleotides line up with TRBD1. Germline V gene data show CDR1 as GTSNPN and CDR2 as SVGIG (reference sequence). V shed 5 bases, J shed 5 bases, and the junction held 11 bases outside the gene matches. CDR3 size: 15 residues. Written as DNA, the CDR3 is TGTGCCTGGGCCCGACAGGGAAGAGGGACCGGGGAGCTGTTTTTT. This encodes CAWARQGRGTGELFF.

DNA of the CDR3: TGTGCCAGTAGTATAGATCAGGCCAGAGGGGCTTACGAGCAGTACTTC. It yields the protein CASSIDQARGAYEQYF. V is TRBV19 and J is TRBJ2-7; TRBD1 or TRBD2 may be the D gene (5 bases each). In germline, CDR1 is LNHDA, CDR2 SQIVND (reference sequence). The CDR3 sequence is 16 residues long. Trimming stripped 0 bases from V and 4 bases from J, with 16 bases between.

V is TRBV27 and J is TRBJ1-4; D unresolved. The CDR3 has 15 amino acids. From germline, CDR1 is MNHEY and CDR2 SMNVEV (reference sequence). V was pared by 2 bases and J by 9 bases, with 16 bases between. CDR3 nucleotides: TGTGCCAGCAGTTTAGCCGGTACCCCTTACCAAAAACTGTTTTTT. This sequence encodes CASSLAGTPYQKLFF. Using reference TRBV27 and TRBJ1-4 for the parts outside the CDR3, the full variable domain is EAQVTQNPRYLITVTGKKLTVTCSQNMNHEYMSWYRQDPGLGLRQIYYSMNVEVTDKGDVPEGYKVSRKEKRNFPLILESPSPNQTSLYFCASSLAGTPYQKLFFGSGTQLSVL.

J is TRBJ1-3 and V is TRBV29-1; D gene unclear. Germline CDR1 SQVTM, CDR2 ANQGSEA. This CDR3 is 14 amino acids long. V was trimmed by 4 bases and J by 0 bases, leaving 10 bases between them. CDR3 bases: TGCAGCGTTGGGGTAGGGAGCTCTGGAAACACCATATATTTT. It translates to CSVGVGSSGNTIYF.

The chain links TRBV11-2 to TRBJ2-2; 9 nucleotides align to TRBD1. The CDR3 length is 14 residues. The trim removed 6 bases at V and 7 bases at J, leaving 6 bases unmatched. The germline V gene has CDR1 SGHAT and CDR2 FQNNGV. For the CDR3, the DNA is TGTGCCAGCAGTTCTCGACAGGGGGACGGGGAGCTGTTTTTT. Protein: CASSSRQGDGELFF.

The J gene is TRBJ1-2, the V gene TRBV5-4; a weak D match, TRBD1 (5 bases). The CDR3 loop spans 15 amino acids. Trimming took 1 base from V and 7 from J, leaving 17 bases between them. Germline CDR1 and CDR2: SGHNT and YYREEE (reference sequence). This chain's CDR3 is CASSLRGGAQGGYTF. The CDR3 bases are TGTGCCAGCAGCTTGCGAGGCGGGGCCCAGGGTGGCTACACCTTC.

This clone has only a few counts. The CDR3 reads CASSPLGPNQPQHF. In DNA, the CDR3 is TGTGCCAGCAGTCCCTTGGGACCCAATCAGCCCCAGCATTTT. The rearrangement uses TRBV7-9 and TRBJ1-5; tentative D call: TRBD1 (5 bases). The CDR3 runs to 14 residues. Trimming stripped 6 bases from V and 3 bases from J, with 12 bases between. CDR1 SEHNR and CDR2 FQNEAQ come from the germline V gene (reference sequence).